What follows is one T cell receptor beta chain and its context. Its cognate antigen has yet to be identified. No quality values exist for individual bases; no much larger clone is one base distant. This entry comes from a study of cytomegalovirus exposure and HLA in healthy donors (dated by TCRdb to about 2017). General notes on the study: An earlier analysis of around 600 of the donors reported approximately 290 Gb of sequence data and 117 million unique TCR beta sequences from about 179 million T cells. An early release that covered 640 HLA-typed donors contained approximately 300 gigabases of sequencing data and tens of millions of unique TCR sequences. Of the roughly 410 genotyped donors, over 80% were placed in the genetic ancestry cluster associated with self-reported Caucasian donors. The study aimed to test whether cataloging public T cell receptors could reveal signatures of past pathogen exposure. Using immunosequencing, the study profiled T cell repertoires from some 670 subjects and related those repertoires to cytomegalovirus serostatus. A separate validation cohort of more than 100 different subjects was used in addition to the roughly 640-subject first cohort. The study combined high-throughput TCR immunosequencing, statistical association of individual TCRs with disease status, and machine learning to predict cytomegalovirus infection status. A later analysis re-examined previously published TCR beta repertoires from more than 600 donors and added high-resolution HLA genotyping to investigate patterns of TCR occurrence. Rather than drawing on any new phenotypic data, the later analysis identified candidate immune exposures from TCR beta sequences and the way those sequences occurred across donors. An earlier analysis of 450 to 750 of the donors used high-throughput TCR beta sequencing to judge whether each TCR beta V gene segment behaved as functional or pseudogenic. Alongside the repertoire data, information on donor age, sex, ethnicity and CMV serostatus was compiled. A later genetic analysis took genome-wide SNP genotypes for about 55% of the 666 donors and used that subset as a discovery cohort. All discovery cohort repertoires had been generated on a single sequencing platform. HLA typing covered class I and class II loci at four-digit resolution. Typing coverage varied by locus: about 629-640 donors for A, B, C, DRB1 and DQB1; roughly 510 for DQA1; 600 to 610 for DPA1; about 450 for DPB1. Several DR-DQ haplotypes were treated as single units for association and clustering because of strong linkage in the cohort. Among 398 genotyped donors of the cohort, an average of around 240,000 unique TCR beta nucleotide sequences were sequenced per donor, about a sixth of them non-productive. Study-wide findings and limitations: In a later genetic analysis, fewer N-insertions in productive TCRs were reported among donors in an Asian-associated ancestry cluster than the roughly 640-donor mean. The 87-base-pair reads could not distinguish some IMGT-functional V segments, including TRBV6-2 and TRBV6-3, so those segments were excluded. According to the authors, the approach could potentially be generalized to other disease states and immunological phenotypes. The classifier was reported to diagnose cytomegalovirus status with high specificity and sensitivity in both the original and validation cohorts. Because HLA typing was unavailable for some donors at each locus, only the typed subset was used in association tests. An association between a missense DCLRE1C variant and V-gene and J-gene trimming of TCR beta chains was found in a later genetic analysis and replicated in an independent cohort. In a later analysis, HLA-associated TCR beta chains showed more clonal expansion and lower generation probabilities than non-associated chains that were equally common. Sequencing depth was assumed to be roughly uniform across donors in the presence/absence analyses, though that assumption may not hold. For the cohort, immune exposure information was limited to CMV serostatus. In a later analysis, most CMV-associated TCR beta chains were found to appear HLA-restricted, with HLA associations seemingly driven largely by CMV exposure. This cohort had only TCR beta chains sequenced, and the lack of alpha or paired-chain data limited which features could be detected. Linkage disequilibrium might explain the correlated functional status among segregating V segments, but an unknown experimental factor could not be ruled out. Broadly in line with IMGT annotations, most TCR beta V segments showed up in productive rearrangements about 87% or about 30% of the time in an earlier analysis of some 590 of the donors. Strong co-occurrence of HLA alleles, especially DR and DQ, made assigning TCR associations to individual alleles difficult. In vitro tests confirmed that a few of the cytomegalovirus-associated TCR beta chains recognize cytomegalovirus antigens. Because counts were too low, some 17 rarely observed V segments, including chromosome 9 orphons, were excluded from the earlier analysis of around 640 of the donors. A further reported finding was that TCR beta sequences accurately predicted the HLA-A and HLA-B alleles for most subjects in the first cohort. Across donors, most TCR sequences were observed very rarely, whereas some public TCRs were present in many individuals. In a later analysis, 16,951 TCR beta sequences were associated with specific HLA alleles at a false discovery rate of 0.05. Several of the top co-occurrence clusters appeared to be linked to parvovirus B19, influenza, CMV and Epstein-Barr virus, according to a later analysis. In the study, 150 to 200 TCR beta chains were listed as associated with cytomegalovirus. A cluster of highly shared sequence variants was judged likely to represent a technical artifact of the sequencing pipeline. In a later analysis, TCR association rates were found to vary across HLA loci, with the most associated TCRs seen for DRB1 alleles and the fewest for HLA-C alleles.

The germline V gene encodes CDR1 KGHSH and CDR2 LQKENI. From its cysteine to its phenylalanine, the CDR3 spans 13 amino acids. Only CDR3 DNA remains: 39 bases, in frame from the first base. Trimming accounts for 6 bases at V and 6 bases at J, while the number of junction bases matched to no gene is 5. The cohort consisted of 600 or so healthy bone marrow donors. At the time of sampling, every cohort member was nominally healthy, though immune exposures that went unrecorded were likely present. The donor was CMV seropositive and belonged to the group of 250 to 300 seropositive cohort members. A peripheral blood sample was provided by each donor, and peripheral blood mononuclear cells were used for TCR beta sequencing. The Qiagen DNeasy Blood Extraction Kit was used to extract genomic DNA from the blood cell samples. Preparation of the library involved the immunoSEQ multiplex PCR assay. For the multiplex PCR, a mixture combining 60 forward primers for TCR Vbeta segments and 13 reverse primers for TCR Jbeta segments was used. Amplification of the CDR3 region of rearranged TCR beta genes was performed with a multiplex PCR assay on genomic DNA. On the Illumina HiSeq System, the amplified TCR beta libraries were sequenced as 87-base-pair reads. The published analysis was carried out like this. A later analysis tallied 75 million to 85 million unique TCR beta chains across the 650 to 750 repertoires, and about 12 million of those chains were shared by two or more donors. To remove PCR and sequencing errors, raw reads were error-corrected and collapsed into unique sequences using a nearest-neighbor algorithm that merged closely related sequences. V, D and J gene segments were assigned by aligning CDR3 sequences to IMGT reference sequences. Each retained sequence needed at least a six-nucleotide match to both a V gene segment and a J gene segment. Rearrangements were classified as productive when the CDR3 lacked stop codons and remained in frame with V and J, and all other rearrangements were classified as non-productive. CDR3 was defined according to IMGT convention as the region running from the second conserved V-encoded cysteine to the conserved J-encoded phenylalanine. The earlier analysis of some 540 of the donors excluded any sequence lacking an unambiguous match to a single V gene segment. In an earlier analysis of around 590 of the donors, a V segment was called functional when productive rearrangements were above 56.7%, and segregating when the standard deviation between donors exceeded 5%. A statistical classification framework was developed to diagnose cytomegalovirus status using the catalog of TCR beta chain sequences. A later analysis assigned V and J genes by comparing TCR nucleotide sequences with IMGT/GENE-DB human TR gene sequences. In a later analysis, CDR3 sequences and most-parsimonious VDJ recombination scenarios were assigned using the TCRdist pipeline. In a later analysis, each TCR beta chain was defined by its CDR3 amino acid sequence together with its V-gene family, and reads without a unique V-gene family were excluded. In a later analysis, a few hundred highly shared, low-generation-probability nucleotide sequences were removed to address suspected cross-contamination and a sequencing artifact. In a later analysis, a clonal expansion index for each public chain was calculated from normalized within-repertoire ranks of inferred template counts. A later analysis computed generation probabilities with a VDJ recombination model fitted to out-of-frame rearrangements, and checked the results against IGoR. Hypergeometric tests were used in a later analysis to score TCR-TCR, TCR-HLA and TCR-CMV co-occurrence, with a repertoire-size bias correction applied to the TCR pairs. A later analysis estimated false discovery rates by permuting HLA or CMV assignments 20 times. In a later analysis, co-occurring TCRs were grouped using DBSCAN, and TCRdist sequence similarity was added for clustering within HLA-allele-positive subsets. Co-occurrence clustering excluded repertoires with fewer than 30,000 or more than 120,000 public chains, plus five with anomalous nucleotide sharing. In its TCRdb copy, this immuneACCESS table keeps in-frame sequences only and misses some clones. Where compared with another copy, unresolved V genes explain less than half of these, and the others have no known cause. V and J calls and clone size come straight from that table; D and trimming were deduced from the DNA. This sample gives about 200,000 clones in total; about 80% of them show up just once. Nearly 6% of the sample goes to the ten largest clones.

The sequence joins TRBV18 to TRBJ1-1; the junction holds 9 bases that match TRBD1. The clonotype was recovered from a man aged 40-49 years in good health and CMV-seropositive. The sample comprised PBMCs. The nucleotides are TGTGCCAGCTCCAACAGGGGGCAGGCTGAAGCTTTCTTT. The encoded protein is CASSNRGQAEAFF.